The entry that follows covers one T cell receptor (beta chain) sequence. The sample belongs to a study of cytomegalovirus exposure and HLA in healthy donors. Use of 60 Vbeta and 13 Jbeta primers characterized the PCR. TCRdb's table, derived via immunoSEQ multiplex PCR, lists solely in-frame clones and lacks some. The repertoire holds 100,000 to 150,000 clones, with around 85% as singletons. Donors consisted of healthy bone marrow donors. Germline CDR1 is SGHNT and CDR2 is YENEEA. V was pared by 6 bases and J by 4 bases, with 7 bases of the junction left unmatched. The CDR3 is made up of 14 amino acids.

The clonotype comes from a boy between 5 and 17 years old in good health and CMV-seronegative. V and J are TRBV11-3 and TRBJ1-1; 8 bases are a match to TRBD1. Sequences were obtained from PBMCs. CDR3 sequence (DNA): TGTGCCAGCAGTTCAGGGGGCTCGGGCACTGAAGCTTTCTTT. Translated, it gives CASSSGGSGTEAFF.